Below, one TCR beta chain is given with its context. What it binds is unknown. The sample has other DNA sequences that encode this CDR3 too. Germline V gene sequence: CDR1 SGHRS, CDR2 YFSETQ. The CDR3 loop spans 17 amino acids. Germline trimming cut 4 bases from V and 0 bases from J; bases unmatched to any gene: 9. It was across several immunoSEQ plates that each subset's genomic DNA was evenly split. TCRdb's copy holds only in-frame clones and misses some; the assay was immunoSEQ multiplex PCR. Here the sample spans over a million clones, 70% to 80% being singletons. The data derive from a study of shared clonotypes between healthy human individuals. Study in general: Three CD4 naive, three CD4 memory, two CD8 naive and one CD8 memory plate were used per donor. General study results and limits: Sharing across a handful of donors was seen in approximately 5.2% of naive CD4 clonotypes.

This TCR was recovered from a man aged 18 to 30 in good health. Some clones in this sample may be carry-over from other donors' samples. This rearrangement joins TRBV5-1 to TRBJ2-1, with 8 bases lining up with TRBD2. Input material: memory CD4+ T cells from PBMCs. Subset here: CD45RA-negative fraction. The CDR3 spells CASSLGLAGGSYNEQFF. DNA for the CDR3: TGCGCCAGCAGCCTGGGGTTGGCGGGAGGCTCCTACAATGAGCAGTTCTTC.